This T cell receptor beta chain is from a study of cytomegalovirus exposure and HLA in healthy donors. This CDR3 contains 16 residues. Per the germline V gene, CDR1 is SGHRS and CDR2 is YFSETQ. Unmatched junction bases numbered 13, after V lost 4 bases and J lost 7 bases. Study-wide results and caveats: In a later analysis, a genetic analysis reported fewer productive-TCR N-insertions in an Asian-associated ancestry cluster than the cohort average. The authors later found most CMV-associated TCR beta chains appeared HLA-restricted. The sole available immune exposure information was CMV serostatus. There were under 200 TCR beta chains listed as cytomegalovirus-associated.

A multiplex PCR was run with 60 Vbeta primers and 13 Jbeta primers. Profiling relied on immunoSEQ multiplex PCR, and the TCRdb table lists in-frame clones only, not all of them. The sample holds approximately 78,000 clones; 65% to 70% are singletons and the top ten take roughly 20%. As for this clone: Its antigen is unidentified.

The sequenced sample was PBMCs. V is TRBV5-1 and J is TRBJ2-3, with 9 positions matching TRBD2. This receptor was obtained from a man aged 40-49 years in good health and CMV-seropositive. Written as DNA, the CDR3 is TGCGCCAGCAGCGAGGGGACTAGCCGTACGGGAAATACGCAGTATTTT. Translation gives CASSEGTSRTGNTQYF.